Listed below are T cell receptor beta chains from one sample, sequenced in a study of blood T cell repertoires in COVID-19. Sequenced by immunoSEQ multiplex PCR; TCRdb stores in-frame clones only, minus some. This table has a few hundred thousand clones, under 90% appearing once. Specimen: PBMCs or T cells enriched from blood (not recorded which). The receptors come from an older woman who had recovered from COVID-19. Each CDR3 is given with its conserved first and last residue. The D gene is left open where the match is weak. Rows may omit the clone size; those that give it use once, few, many or a size class.

CASSYTGTSASPHTGELFF TGTGCCAGCAGTTATACCGGGACTAGCGCGTCCCCACACACCGGGGAGCTGTTTTTT TRBJ2-2 TRBV7-9 - 19 TRBD2
CASSLRAGDDNEQFF TGTGCCAGCAGCCTGCGGGCAGGTGACGACAATGAGCAGTTCTTC TRBJ2-1 TRBV7-2 once 15 -
CASSLAGDVGEQYF TGTGCCAGCAGCTTAGCGGGAGATGTAGGCGAGCAGTACTTC TRBJ2-7 TRBV7-7 - 14 -
CASSSGQGDEKLFF TGTGCCAGCAGCTCTGGGCAGGGGGATGAAAAACTGTTTTTT TRBJ1-4 TRBV7-2 - 14 TRBD1
CAWSVGQSGGYTF TGTGCCTGGAGTGTGGGTCAGTCGGGAGGCTACACCTTC TRBJ1-2 TRBV30 - 13 -
CASSVAAGVEQPQHF TGTGCCAGCAGCGTCGCGGCGGGGGTGGAGCAGCCCCAGCATTTT TRBJ1-5 TRBV9 - 15 -
CASSLYSGGSSYNEQFF TGTGCCAGCAGCTTATATAGCGGGGGGAGCTCCTACAATGAGCAGTTCTTC TRBJ2-1 TRBV11-3 - 17 TRBD2
CASSLQAGGTYEQYF TGTGCCAGCAGCCTGCAGGCAGGGGGGACCTACGAGCAGTACTTC TRBJ2-7 TRBV5-5 - 15 -
CASSSQGPYYGYTF TGTGCCAGCAGTTCACAGGGACCGTACTATGGCTACACCTTC TRBJ1-2 TRBV11-1 - 14 -
CASSFPQGDYNEQFF TGTGCCAGCAGTTTCCCGCAGGGGGACTACAATGAGCAGTTCTTC TRBJ2-1 TRBV25-1 - 15 TRBD1
CASWDRDNQPQHF TGTGCCAGCTGGGACAGGGACAATCAGCCCCAGCATTTT TRBJ1-5 TRBV6-6 - 13 TRBD1
CASSFGFTDTQYF TGTGCCAGCAGCTTTGGCTTCACAGATACGCAGTATTTT TRBJ2-3 TRBV7-8 many 13 -
CASSVWGGETSGNTIYF TGTGCCAGCAGCGTATGGGGGGGTGAGACCTCTGGAAACACCATATATTTT TRBJ1-3 TRBV9 - 17 -
CASRLAGVADTQYF TGTGCCAGCAGATTAGCGGGAGTTGCAGATACGCAGTATTTT TRBJ2-3 TRBV19 - 14 TRBD2
CASSSLAGGLLEQYF TGTGCCAGCAGCTCCCTAGCGGGAGGGCTACTCGAGCAGTACTTC TRBJ2-7 TRBV11-1 - 15 TRBD2
CASSAGTVVNTEAFF TGCGCCAGCAGCGCCGGGACAGTAGTAAACACTGAAGCTTTCTTT TRBJ1-1 TRBV5-1 few 15 TRBD1
CASSIQKTKGYTF TGTGCCAGTAGTATCCAGAAAACAAAAGGCTACACCTTC TRBJ1-2 TRBV19 - 13 -
CASSLGLAVGETQYF TGTGCCAGCAGTCTGGGACTAGCGGTGGGGGAGACCCAGTACTTC TRBJ2-5 TRBV5-6 - 15 TRBD2
CASSLSFTSGASTDTQYF TGTGCCAGCAGCTTATCCTTTACTAGCGGAGCTAGCACAGATACGCAGTATTTT TRBJ2-3 TRBV7-9 - 18 TRBD2
CASSSITPGGRTGELFF TGTGCCAGCAGTTCGATCACCCCAGGGGGCCGTACCGGGGAGCTGTTTTTT TRBJ2-2 TRBV27 - 17 TRBD1
CASSEFQGATNEKLFF TGTGCCAGCAGTGAATTTCAGGGTGCAACTAATGAAAAACTGTTTTTT TRBJ1-4 TRBV2 - 16 -
CASSQEEVRVSPLHF TGTGCCAGCAGCCAAGAAGAGGTCCGGGTTTCACCCCTCCACTTT TRBJ1-6 TRBV4-2 - 15 -
CASSHRTSGSSGANVLTF TGTGCCAGCAGCCACCGGACTAGCGGGAGCTCTGGGGCCAACGTCCTGACTTTC TRBJ2-6 TRBV7-8 - 18 TRBD2
CASSLRRHSNYEQYF TGTGCCAGCAGCTTACGTCGACATTCAAACTACGAGCAGTACTTC TRBJ2-7 TRBV11-2 - 15 -
CASSYSPGRVEGEQYF TGTGCCAGCAGTTACTCTCCCGGCAGGGTAGAAGGCGAGCAGTACTTC TRBJ2-7 TRBV6-5 - 16 -
CASSRGGYEQYF TGTGCCAGCAGCCGCGGAGGATACGAGCAGTACTTC TRBJ2-7 TRBV6-5 - 12 -
CASSRTGAQETQYF TGTGCCAGCTCACGGACAGGTGCCCAAGAGACCCAGTACTTC TRBJ2-5 TRBV18 - 14 TRBD1
CASSLTRGTDTQYF TGCGCCAGCAGCCTGACTAGGGGCACAGATACGCAGTATTTT TRBJ2-3 TRBV5-1 - 14 -
CASSLAGGNQPQHF TGTGCCAGCAGTTTAGCAGGAGGTAATCAGCCCCAGCATTTT TRBJ1-5 TRBV27 once 14 -
CASRSDAGGEYNEQFF TGTGCCAGCAGATCTGATGCGGGGGGCGAGTACAATGAGCAGTTCTTC TRBJ2-1 TRBV7-6 - 16 TRBD2
CASSFGTSGTGELFF TGTGCCAGCAGCTTCGGGACTAGCGGGACCGGGGAGCTGTTTTTT TRBJ2-2 TRBV7-2 - 15 TRBD2
CASSFLPGNNQPQHF TGTGCCAGCAGCTTCCTCCCAGGGAACAATCAGCCCCAGCATTTT TRBJ1-5 TRBV5-5 once 15 -
CASSLVGLEGYGYTF TGTGCCAGCAGTTTAGTAGGCCTCGAGGGCTATGGCTACACCTTC TRBJ1-2 TRBV28 - 15 -
CATSRDGTGFLDEQFF TGTGCCACCAGCAGAGATGGAACAGGGTTTCTCGATGAGCAGTTCTTC TRBJ2-1 TRBV15 once 16 -
CASSLLQGQLNYGYTF TGTGCCAGCAGCTTATTACAGGGCCAACTTAACTATGGCTACACCTTC TRBJ1-2 TRBV7-8 - 16 -
CASSLSQLGGAGRAFF TGTGCCAGCAGCTTATCCCAGTTAGGGGGAGCGGGGCGAGCTTTCTTT TRBJ1-1 TRBV5-6 - 16 -
CAWSRGQGEAQGYTF TGTGCCTGGAGCCGGGGACAGGGAGAGGCTCAGGGCTACACCTTC TRBJ1-2 TRBV30 - 15 TRBD1
CASSQTGHTGGYGYTF TGCGCCAGCAGCCAGACTGGACACACCGGGGGGTATGGCTACACCTTC TRBJ1-2 TRBV4-1 - 16 -
CASSSGDRAIDTQYF TGTGCCAGCAGCTCAGGGGACAGGGCAATAGATACGCAGTATTTT TRBJ2-3 TRBV9 - 15 TRBD1
CASTPMTSGSMGTQYF TGTGCCAGCACCCCTATGACTAGCGGGAGTATGGGGACCCAGTACTTC TRBJ2-5 TRBV3-1/TRBV3-2 once 16 TRBD2
CASSFGGEQFF TGTGCCAGCAGCTTCGGCGGTGAGCAGTTCTTC TRBJ2-1 TRBV7-3 - 11 -
CASSSPWAGGKVYEQYF TGTGCCAGCAGTTCCCCCTGGGCAGGGGGAAAGGTCTACGAGCAGTACTTC TRBJ2-7 TRBV6-2/TRBV6-3 - 17 TRBD1
CASSQAQGWGYTF TGCGCCAGCAGCCAGGCCCAGGGGTGGGGCTACACCTTC TRBJ1-2 TRBV4-1 - 13 -
CASSQGRLYYNEQFF TGTGCCAGCAGCCAAGGCAGATTATACTACAATGAGCAGTTCTTC TRBJ2-1 TRBV3-1/TRBV3-2 - 15 -
CASSPREGQSNEKLFF TGTGCCAGCTCACCACGGGAAGGACAGAGTAATGAAAAACTGTTTTTT TRBJ1-4 TRBV18 once 16 -
CSVELDRGNTIYF TGCAGCGTTGAGCTGGACAGAGGAAACACCATATATTTT TRBJ1-3 TRBV29-1 - 13 -
CASSIWGRDTEAFF TGTGCCAGTAGTATCTGGGGGAGGGACACTGAAGCTTTCTTT TRBJ1-1 TRBV19 - 14 -
CASSRRQGWTNEKLFF TGTGCCAGCAGCCGGCGACAGGGTTGGACTAATGAAAAACTGTTTTTT TRBJ1-4 TRBV28 - 16 TRBD1